These 29 T cell receptor beta chains share one sample of origin, sequenced in a study of blood T cell repertoires in COVID-19. Produced via immunoSEQ multiplex PCR; TCRdb's table is partial and in-frame only. The sample records 150,000 or so clones, 85% to 90% being singletons. The sequenced material came from peripheral blood. These receptors were collected from a woman in her seventies with acute or convalescent COVID-19.

The V call is TRBV7-2, the J call TRBJ2-1; 12 bases map to TRBD2. Trimming removed 3 bases from V and 8 bases from J; junction bases left unmatched: 11. From germline, CDR1 is SGHTA and CDR2 FQGNSA. The CDR3 loop spans 17 amino acids. The CDR3 DNA sequence: TGTGCCAGCAGCTTTCAGGGGCTAGCGGGAGGGCCGCATGAGCAGTTCTTC. It translates to CASSFQGLAGGPHEQFF.

J is TRBJ2-7 and V is TRBV5-6, with TRBD2 identical over 7 bases. From germline, CDR1 is SGHDT and CDR2 YYEEEE. This CDR3 is 17 amino acids long. V dropped 2 bases and J dropped 5; count of bases not matched to a gene: 16. DNA of the CDR3: TGTGCCAGCAGCTTCCCACCCGGGGACTACCTCTACCACGAGCAGTACTTC. This sequence encodes CASSFPPGDYLYHEQYF.

The count of this clone is one. The rearrangement uses TRBV3-1 (or the pseudogene TRBV3-2) and TRBJ2-7; D is possibly TRBD1 (6 bases). The CDR3 is 14 amino acids. Germline lookup yields CDR1 LGHDT and CDR2 YNNKEL (reference sequence). V lost 0 bases and J 5 bases, leaving 11 bases between the germline ends. The CDR3 nucleotides are TGTGCCAGCAGCCAAGATTTCCAGGGGCACGAGCAGTACTTC. Translating gives CASSQDFQGHEQYF.

The rearrangement links TRBV6-5 to TRBJ1-1; D gene uncertain. Germline V gene sequence: CDR1 MNHEY, CDR2 SVGAGI. Trimming shortened V by 0 bases and J by 4 bases, and 9 bases separated the two germline ends. This CDR3 contains 14 residues. The CDR3 protein is CASSYSRVGTEAFF. The DNA of the CDR3 is TGTGCCAGCAGTTACTCGAGGGTGGGCACTGAAGCTTTCTTT.

The rearrangement joins TRBV10-3 to TRBJ1-2; D possibly corresponds to TRBD1 (6 bases). This CDR3 contains 16 residues. V lost 0 bases to trimming and J lost 4 bases, with 15 bases between them. Germline V gene data show CDR1 as ENHRY and CDR2 as SYGVKD. The CDR3 reads CAISESGNRASYGYTF. The CDR3 nucleotides read TGTGCCATCAGTGAGTCGGGGAACAGGGCGAGCTATGGCTACACCTTC.

V gene TRBV7-9 combines with J gene TRBJ1-1; D remains ambiguous. The CDR3 is made up of 15 amino acids. V dropped 5 bases and J dropped 3 bases, with 16 bases sitting between them. Germline V CDR1 and CDR2: SEHNR, FQNEAQ (reference sequence). The CDR3 region has the DNA TGTGCCAGCAGCCAAATACAACACGGGTACACTGAAGCTTTCTTT. It is translated as CASSQIQHGYTEAFF. The complete variable domain, with remaining parts taken from reference TRBV7-9 and TRBJ1-1, reads DTGVSQNPRHKITKRGQNVTFRCDPISEHNRLYWYRQTLGQGPEFLTYFQNEAQLEKSRLLSDRFSAERPKGSFSTLEIQRTEQGDSAMYLCASSQIQHGYTEAFFGQGTRLTVV.

The rearrangement links TRBV7-9 to TRBJ2-7, with 9 bases lining up with TRBD2. Germline assignment: CDR1 SEHNR and CDR2 FQNEAQ (reference sequence). This CDR3 has 14 amino acids. V shed 2 bases, J shed 4 bases, and the junction held 3 bases outside the gene matches. The CDR3: CASSLPLAGYEQYF. The CDR3 region has the DNA TGTGCCAGCAGCTTACCGCTAGCGGGGTACGAGCAGTACTTC.

The rearrangement links TRBV4-1 to TRBJ2-7; 7 bases match TRBD1. The germline CDR1 and CDR2 sequences are MGHRA and YSYEKL. With V trimmed by 4 bases and J by 2 bases, 11 bases remained unmatched. The CDR3 contains 16 residues. The DNA of the CDR3 is TGCGCCAGCAGCCTTCAGAGGGACAGTGCTACCTACGAGCAGTACTTC. It translates to CASSLQRDSATYEQYF.

The V call is TRBV9, the J call TRBJ2-2; a weak D match, TRBD1 (5 bases). Trimming removed 3 bases at V and 4 bases at J, with 13 bases between. The CDR3 is 15 residues long. Looked up from germline, CDR1 is SGDLS and CDR2 is YYNGEE. CDR3 amino acids: CASSGASTATGELFF. The CDR3 nucleotides are TGTGCCAGCAGCGGAGCGTCGACAGCCACCGGGGAGCTGTTTTTT. Together with reference TRBV9 and TRBJ2-2, the CDR3 gives the full variable domain: DSGVTQTPKHLITATGQRVTLRCSPRSGDLSVYWYQQSLDQGLQFLIQYYNGEERAKGNILERFSAQQFPDLHSELNLSSLELGDSALYFCASSGASTATGELFFGEGSRLTVL.

Only one count was recorded for this clone. The V and J genes are TRBV28 and TRBJ2-3; TRBD2 agrees at 7 bases. The V segment lost 8 bases and the J segment 4 bases; nucleotides outside the gene matches: 9. Germline V CDR1 and CDR2: MDHEN, SYDVKM. The CDR3 has 14 amino acids. For the CDR3, the DNA is TGTGCCAGCGCCAGCGGGATTCCCCCAGATACGCAGTATTTT. This translates into CASASGIPPDTQYF.

The gene calls are TRBV11-2 and TRBJ2-7; D is perhaps TRBD1 (5 bases). The V end was cut by 2 bases, the J end by 2 bases, with 10 bases between. The CDR3 has 14 amino acids. Germline CDR1 and CDR2: SGHAT and FQNNGV. The CDR3 protein is CASSLFTGTYEQYF. The CDR3 coding sequence is TGTGCCAGCAGCTTATTCACAGGAACCTACGAGCAGTACTTC. The full variable domain, its missing parts supplied by reference TRBV11-2 and TRBJ2-7, is EAGVAQSPRYKIIEKRQSVAFWCNPISGHATLYWYQQILGQGPKLLIQFQNNGVVDDSQLPKDRFSAERLKGVDSTLKIQPAKLEDSAVYLCASSLFTGTYEQYFGPGTRLTVT.

The genes are TRBV28 and TRBJ2-7, with 7 positions matching TRBD1. The V segment lost 7 bases and the J segment 0 bases; nucleotides outside the gene matches: 12. The CDR3 is 16 residues long. Germline assignment: CDR1 MDHEN and CDR2 SYDVKM. The CDR3 protein is CASTETGTANSYEQYF. CDR3 DNA sequence: TGTGCCAGCACTGAAACCGGGACAGCGAACTCCTACGAGCAGTACTTC.

J is TRBJ2-2 and V is TRBV7-3, with D perhaps matching TRBD1 (5 bases). This CDR3 region has 15 residues. V lost 5 bases to trimming and J lost 3 bases, with 13 bases between them. CDR1 and CDR2 (germline): SGHTA, FQGTGA. This CDR3 reads CASSPSRADTGELFF. Written as DNA, the CDR3 is TGTGCCAGCAGCCCTTCCAGGGCGGACACCGGGGAGCTGTTTTTT.

The rearrangement uses TRBV19 and TRBJ2-1; D not resolved. Looked up from germline, CDR1 is LNHDA and CDR2 is SQIVND (reference sequence). The CDR3 runs 15 residues. V dropped 0 bases and J dropped 6 bases, with 12 bases sitting between them. The CDR3 DNA is TGTGCCAGTAGTATAGATCCCGACAATTCCAATGAGCAGTTCTTC. This codes for CASSIDPDNSNEQFF.

The genes are TRBV28 and TRBJ2-3, with a possible D match to TRBD1 (5 bases). The CDR3 extends over 15 amino acids. CDR1 and CDR2 (germline): MDHEN, SYDVKM. The V end was cut by 4 bases, the J end by 5 bases, with 16 bases between. In DNA form, the CDR3 reads TGTGCCAGCAGTTGGTCGGCAGGGTGGTTAGATACGCAGTATTTT. It yields the protein CASSWSAGWLDTQYF.

This chain joins TRBV7-2 and TRBJ2-7, with D possibly being TRBD2 (5 bases). Germline V gives CDR1 SGHTA, CDR2 FQGNSA. Trimming stripped 4 bases from V and 5 bases from J, with 12 bases between. The CDR3 length is 13 residues. CDR3 sequence (DNA): TGTGCCAGCAGCTCTGGGCGGGCCAACGAGCAGTACTTC. It specifies CASSSGRANEQYF.

This sequence joins TRBV10-2 and TRBJ2-7, with 7 bases fitting TRBD1. CDR1 WSHSY and CDR2 SAAADI come from the germline V gene. There are 12 residues in the CDR3. V dropped 8 bases and J dropped 6; count of bases not matched to a gene: 7. The CDR3 DNA follows: TGCGCCAGCTCCGAGGGGGCTACCGAGCAGTACTTC. This codes for CASSEGATEQYF.

DNA of the CDR3: TGTGCCAGGGGGTGGTTTGGGACAGATAATGAAAAACTGTTTTTT. The encoded protein is CARGWFGTDNEKLFF. The V gene is TRBV6-4, the J gene TRBJ1-4, with 7 bases that match TRBD1. V was clipped by 9 bases and J by 4 bases; unmatched bases: 11. CDR3 length equals 15 residues. Looked up from germline, CDR1 is MRHNA and CDR2 is SNTAGT.

The V and J genes are TRBV7-2 and TRBJ2-1, with 10 bases matching TRBD2. The CDR3 runs to 15 residues. V shed 3 bases and J 6 bases; nucleotides not matched to a gene: 5. The V gene's germline CDR1 is SGHTA and CDR2 FQGNSA. CDR3 in amino acids: CASSLSGGASNEQFF. For the CDR3, the DNA is TGTGCCAGCAGCTTGAGCGGGGGGGCCTCCAATGAGCAGTTCTTC. The whole variable domain, remainder taken from reference TRBV7-2 and TRBJ2-1, is GAGVSQSPSNKVTEKGKDVELRCDPISGHTALYWYRQSLGQGLEFLIYFQGNSAPDKSGLPSDRFSAERTGGSVSTLTIQRTQQEDSAVYLCASSLSGGASNEQFFGPGTRLTVL.

The chain combines TRBV6-6 with TRBJ1-3; 7 bases map to TRBD1. Germline lookup yields CDR1 MNHNY and CDR2 SVGAGI (reference sequence). After removal of 6 bases from V and 0 bases from J, the junction contained 5 bases not matched to a gene. The CDR3 covers 15 residues. The CDR3 nucleotides read TGTGCCAGCAGACAGACAGGGAACTCTGGAAACACCATATATTTT. Amino acids: CASRQTGNSGNTIYF.

The rearrangement links TRBV20-1 to TRBJ1-1; 10 nucleotides match TRBD1. Per the germline V gene, CDR1 is DFQATT and CDR2 is SNEGSKA (reference sequence). The CDR3 loop spans 14 amino acids. Trimming removed 3 bases from V and 8 bases from J; junction bases left unmatched: 9. CDR3 loop: CSASNLGTGVEAFF. The CDR3, as DNA: TGCAGTGCTAGTAATTTGGGGACAGGGGTGGAAGCTTTCTTT.

The genes are TRBV7-2 and TRBJ1-5; 7 bases match TRBD1. This CDR3 spans 14 amino acids. CDR1 SGHTA and CDR2 FQGNSA come from the germline V gene. Germline trimming cut 5 bases from V and 11 bases from J; bases unmatched to any gene: 12. Here the CDR3 DNA reads TGTGCCAGCAGCGTCGGGACAGCGCCTGGGACCCAGCATTTT. It codes for CASSVGTAPGTQHF.

As to this clone: The sample contains more than one DNA sequence encoding this CDR3. The chain employs TRBV6-5 and TRBJ1-6; D not resolved. The germline CDR1 and CDR2 sequences are MNHEY and SVGAGI. This CDR3 is 16 amino acids long. Trimming took 2 bases from V and 3 from J, leaving 11 bases between them. The CDR3 loop reads CASSYASGSYNSPLHF. In DNA, the CDR3 is TGTGCCAGCAGTTACGCCAGTGGCAGCTATAATTCACCCCTCCACTTT.

In its sample, this clone was seen once. This chain links TRBV2 with TRBJ1-5, with D perhaps matching TRBD1 (6 bases). The CDR3 consists of 15 residues. Trimming took 5 bases from V and 1 from J, leaving 12 bases between them. Germline CDR1 reads SNHLY; CDR2 reads FYNNEI. The CDR3 DNA is TGTGCCAGCAGTCCGGGACAAGTAAGCAATCAGCCCCAGCATTTT. It translates to CASSPGQVSNQPQHF.

The chain carries TRBV5-6 and TRBJ2-2; 10 positions agree with TRBD1. The CDR3 consists of 16 residues. Germline CDR1 reads SGHDT; CDR2 reads YYEEEE. V trimming: 4 bases; J trimming: 4 bases; junction bases outside the gene matches: 7. CDR3: CASSPDRGQPTGELFF. The CDR3 bases are TGTGCCAGCAGCCCCGACAGGGGGCAACCCACCGGGGAGCTGTTTTTT. Complete variable domain (other parts from reference TRBV5-6 and TRBJ2-2): DAGVTQSPTHLIKTRGQQVTLRCSPKSGHDTVSWYQQALGQGPQFIFQYYEEEERQRGNFPDRFSGHQFPNYSSELNVNALLLGDSALYLCASSPDRGQPTGELFFGEGSRLTVL.

The chain employs TRBV7-2 and TRBJ2-7; TRBD2 is a possible D gene (5 bases). The CDR3 totals 14 residues. Germline CDR1 reads SGHTA; CDR2 reads FQGNSA. Between the trimmed V and J ends, which lost 1 base and 2 bases, there was a span of 9 bases. The CDR3 loop is CASSLVANTYEQYF. The CDR3 DNA reads TGTGCCAGCAGCTTAGTAGCGAATACCTACGAGCAGTACTTC.

The chain is built from TRBV5-1 and TRBJ1-1, with TRBD1 matching over 8 bases. Germline CDR1 is SGHRS and CDR2 is YFSETQ. This CDR3 is 13 amino acids long. After removal of 2 bases from V and 7 bases from J, the junction contained 4 bases not matched to a gene. CDR3 nucleotide sequence: TGCGCCAGCAGCTTCGGACAGGGTGGTGAAGCTTTCTTT. It is translated as CASSFGQGGEAFF.

This rearrangement joins TRBV2 to TRBJ1-1, with unresolved D. The CDR3 extends over 12 amino acids. Germline V gene data show CDR1 as SNHLY and CDR2 as FYNNEI. Trimming took 5 bases from V and 1 from J, leaving 5 bases between them. In DNA, the CDR3 is TGTGCCAGCAGTCTAGGGAACACTGAAGCTTTCTTT. Protein: CASSLGNTEAFF. Looking up the rest from reference TRBV2 and TRBJ1-1 gives the full variable domain: EPEVTQTPSHQVTQMGQEVILRCVPISNHLYFYWYRQILGQKVEFLVSFYNNEISEKSEIFDDQFSVERPDGSNFTLKIRSTKLEDSAMYFCASSLGNTEAFFGQGTRLTVV.

This rearrangement joins TRBV5-1 to TRBJ1-5, with 9 nucleotides matching TRBD1. V lost 4 bases and J lost 8; bases outside the gene matches: 10. The CDR3 runs 15 residues. Germline V CDR1 and CDR2: SGHRS, YFSETQ. The CDR3 DNA sequence: TGCGCCAGCAGCCCGGGGACAGGGCCATCAAAGCCCCAGCATTTT. It codes for CASSPGTGPSKPQHF.